These T cell receptor beta chains were read from a single sample in a study of shared clonotypes between healthy human individuals. TCRdb's copy holds only in-frame clones and misses some; the assay was immunoSEQ multiplex PCR. The table records about 2.2 million clones, 80% to 95% of them present only once. The sample taken for sequencing was naive CD8+ T cells from PBMCs. The receptors originated from a man aged 18 to 30 in good health. Some clones in this sample may be carry-over from other donors' samples. Both conserved end residues are part of each CDR3. The D gene is left open where the match is weak. A row's size may be missing; if present it is once, few, many or a size class.

TRBJ1-1 TRBD1 NA 16 TRBV27 CASSLLWDSINTEAFF TGTGCCAGCAGTTTATTGTGGGACAGCATTAACACTGAAGCTTTCTTT
TRBJ2-1 NA NA 14 TRBV27 CASSLGGLYNEQFF TGTGCCAGCAGTTTAGGGGGACTCTACAATGAGCAGTTCTTC
TRBJ2-5 NA NA 15 TRBV27 CASSRGRGVQETQYF TGTGCCAGCAGCAGGGGTAGGGGGGTCCAAGAGACCCAGTACTTC
TRBJ2-1 NA NA 14 TRBV29-1 CSVGLFPPNNEQFF TGCAGCGTTGGGCTTTTCCCTCCTAACAATGAGCAGTTCTTC
TRBJ2-3 NA once 12 TRBV4-2 CASSQDSDTQYF TGTGCCAGCAGCCAAGACTCGGATACGCAGTATTTT
TRBJ2-6 NA NA 18 TRBV10-1 CASSETARTVSGANVLTF TGCGCCAGCAGTGAAACGGCCAGAACCGTCTCTGGGGCCAACGTCCTGACTTTC
TRBJ2-2 NA NA 17 TRBV6-1 CASSEWIGGAHTGELFF TGTGCCAGCAGTGAATGGATTGGGGGGGCCCACACCGGGGAGCTGTTTTTT
TRBJ2-7 TRBD2 NA 16 TRBV4-2 CASSQDLVLAGGPADF TGTGCCAGCAGCCAAGATCTAGTACTAGCGGGAGGGCCAGCGGACTTC
TRBJ1-2 NA once 14 TRBV7-9 CASSLGGPNYGYTF TGTGCCAGCAGCTTAGGAGGTCCCAACTATGGCTACACCTTC
TRBJ1-2 NA NA 15 TRBV28 CASSSSGTYLEGYTF TGTGCCAGCAGTTCTTCCGGGACGTACCTTGAGGGCTACACCTTC
TRBJ2-1 NA NA 15 TRBV7-3 CASSLAGQRNNEQFF TGTGCCAGCAGCTTAGCTGGACAGAGGAACAATGAGCAGTTCTTC
TRBJ2-7 NA NA 12 TRBV28 CASSPNEYEQYF TGTGCCAGCAGTCCGAACGAATACGAGCAGTACTTC
TRBJ2-1 NA NA 15 TRBV7-9 CASSPQEVSYNEQFF TGTGCCAGCAGCCCGCAGGAGGTGTCCTACAATGAGCAGTTCTTC
TRBJ2-5 TRBD2 once 16 TRBV30 CAWSALFSGRGETQYF TGTGCCTGGAGCGCCCTCTTTAGCGGGAGGGGGGAGACCCAGTACTTC
TRBJ2-7 TRBD2 NA 15 TRBV4-3 CASSLFGGSSYEQYF TGCGCCAGCAGCCTTTTTGGCGGGAGCTCCTACGAGCAGTACTTC
TRBJ1-1 NA NA 12 TRBV6-4 CASSDGPGEAFF TGTGCCAGCAGTGACGGGCCCGGTGAAGCTTTCTTT
TRBJ2-7 TRBD2 NA 17 TRBV28 CASSLRPALAGGHEQYF TGTGCCAGCAGTTTAAGACCAGCCTTAGCGGGAGGGCACGAGCAGTACTTC
TRBJ2-7 TRBD2 NA 16 TRBV7-8 CASSYVRGTSGTEQYF TGTGCCAGCAGCTACGTCAGGGGGACTAGCGGGACCGAGCAGTACTTC
TRBJ2-1 TRBD1 NA 15 TRBV5-1 CASSTGQGAYNEQFF TGCGCCAGCAGCACGGGACAGGGCGCCTACAATGAGCAGTTCTTC
TRBJ2-1 NA NA 14 TRBV27 CATNRANSYNEQFF TGTGCCACCAACAGGGCCAACTCCTACAATGAGCAGTTCTTC
TRBJ2-1 NA NA 14 TRBV10-3 CAISGAGDGNEQFF TGTGCCATCAGTGGGGCAGGGGATGGAAATGAGCAGTTCTTC
TRBJ2-7 NA NA 13 TRBV7-9 CASSQMDFYEQYF TGTGCCAGCAGCCAAATGGATTTCTACGAGCAGTACTTC
TRBJ1-2 NA NA 15 TRBV7-9 CASSLGAIPNYGYTF TGTGCCAGCAGCCTAGGGGCAATCCCTAACTATGGCTACACCTTC
TRBJ2-1 TRBD1 NA 14 TRBV6-1 CASRDRGLYNEQFF TGTGCCAGCAGGGACAGGGGGCTTTACAATGAGCAGTTCTTC
TRBJ2-1 NA NA 14 TRBV27 CASSLWAESDEQFF TGTGCCAGCAGTTTATGGGCAGAATCCGATGAGCAGTTCTTC
TRBJ2-3 TRBD1 NA 15 TRBV4-2 CASSHRTGKGDTQYF TGTGCCAGCAGCCACCGGACAGGGAAGGGAGATACGCAGTATTTT
TRBJ2-4 NA NA 13 TRBV4-1 CASSQGGANIQYF TGCGCCAGCAGCCAGGGGGGGGCAAACATTCAGTACTTC
TRBJ1-1 NA few 14 TRBV28 CASSLLTMNTEAFF TGTGCCAGCAGTTTACTGACCATGAACACTGAAGCTTTCTTT
TRBJ1-2 NA NA 14 TRBV28 CASSLGGSIYGYTF TGTGCCAGCAGTTTGGGGGGCTCTATCTATGGCTACACCTTC
TRBJ1-1 NA NA 14 TRBV4-1 CASSPRNMNTEAFF TGCGCCAGCAGCCCCCGTAACATGAACACTGAAGCTTTCTTT
TRBJ2-7 NA NA 14 TRBV27 CASSRGALVGEQYF TGTGCCAGCAGCCGGGGCGCCCTAGTCGGGGAGCAGTACTTC
TRBJ2-5 NA NA 15 TRBV30 CAWSLTRQLQETQYF TGTGCCTGGAGTCTAACACGACAGCTCCAAGAGACCCAGTACTTC
TRBJ1-2 NA once 15 TRBV7-2 CASSLARGRNYGYTF TGTGCCAGCAGCTTAGCGCGAGGTCGAAACTATGGCTACACCTTC
TRBJ2-6 NA once 16 TRBV9 CASSVAGGSGANVLTF TGTGCCAGCAGCGTAGCTGGGGGGTCTGGGGCCAACGTCCTGACTTTC
TRBJ1-1 NA NA 16 TRBV9 CASSVASRWPSTEAFF TGTGCCAGCAGCGTAGCTTCCCGCTGGCCCAGCACTGAAGCTTTCTTT
TRBJ2-1 TRBD2 NA 14 TRBV13 CASNLAGGPNEQFF TGTGCCAGCAATTTAGCGGGAGGGCCCAATGAGCAGTTCTTC
TRBJ2-1 NA NA 12 TRBV6-4 CAKGRARGEQFF TGTGCCAAAGGGAGAGCCAGAGGTGAGCAGTTCTTC
TRBJ2-3 NA NA 13 TRBV5-6 CASSFLVPDTQYF TGTGCCAGCAGCTTTCTAGTTCCAGATACGCAGTATTTT
TRBJ1-3 TRBD1 NA 16 TRBV30 CAWRDRQGPLSNTIYF TGTGCCTGGAGGGACCGACAGGGCCCACTTAGTAACACCATATATTTT
TRBJ1-2 NA NA 13 TRBV6-5 CASRMGFDSGYTF TGTGCCAGCAGAATGGGGTTTGACAGTGGCTACACCTTC
TRBJ1-1 NA NA 15 TRBV6-5 CASSYVPGMNTEAFF TGTGCCAGCAGTTACGTTCCGGGAATGAACACTGAAGCTTTCTTT
TRBJ2-1 NA NA 15 TRBV5-1 CASSLGQDLNNEQFF TGCGCCAGCAGCTTGGGGCAGGACCTCAACAATGAGCAGTTCTTC
TRBJ2-2 TRBD2 NA 17 TRBV7-9 CASSLAGGTSYAGELFF TGTGCCAGCAGCTTAGCTGGGGGGACTAGCTATGCCGGGGAGCTGTTTTTT
TRBJ2-1 NA NA 11 TRBV11-2 CASSENNEQFF TGTGCCAGCAGCGAAAACAATGAGCAGTTCTTC
TRBJ1-4 NA few 15 TRBV15 CATSRSIGQREKLFF TGTGCCACCAGCAGGTCCATCGGACAAAGGGAAAAACTGTTTTTT
TRBJ1-1 NA NA 16 TRBV6-1 CASSGLLQGKRPEAFF TGTGCCAGCAGTGGACTACTACAGGGAAAGAGGCCTGAAGCTTTCTTT
TRBJ2-2 NA NA 14 TRBV9 CASNPGGNTGELFF TGTGCCAGCAACCCCGGGGGGAACACCGGGGAGCTGTTTTTT